Each of the 16 T cell receptor beta chains below was sequenced from the same sample in a study of radiotherapy plus CTLA-4 blockade in lung cancer. Clones were sequenced by immunoSEQ multiplex PCR, and TCRdb holds only the in-frame ones, with some missing. The table lists some 120,000 clones, roughly 80% of them singletons, with about 3.5% in the top ten. The sample was peripheral blood, taken from a patient treated with radiotherapy plus ipilimumab. The origin of the receptors is a human donor with non-small cell lung cancer that progressed on radiotherapy plus ipilimumab. Some clones in this sample may be carry-over from other donors' samples.

The chain combines TRBV6-5 with TRBJ1-2; tentative D call: TRBD1 (6 bases). The CDR3 contains 14 residues. Germline V gene lookup returns CDR1 MNHEY and CDR2 SVGAGI. The V and J ends lost 6 bases and 4 bases respectively, with 15 bases between them. The CDR3 region has the DNA TGTGCCAGCAGCCCCCAGGGGAGAAGCTATGGCTACACCTTC. Translated, it gives CASSPQGRSYGYTF.

The chain recombines TRBV5-6 with TRBJ1-2, with 10 bases identical to TRBD1. The CDR3 loop spans 15 amino acids. Looked up from germline, CDR1 is SGHDT and CDR2 is YYEEEE. With V trimmed by 7 bases and J by 4 bases, 10 bases remained unmatched. CDR3 nucleotides: TGTGCCAGCCGGGGCCGGGACAGGGGATTCTATGGCTACACCTTC. Its protein is CASRGRDRGFYGYTF.

The rearrangement links TRBV18 to TRBJ2-1; unclear D gene. V was pared by 0 bases and J by 7 bases, with 13 bases between. The germline V gene has CDR1 KGHSH and CDR2 LQKENI. The CDR3 sequence is 15 residues long. CDR3 nucleotides: TGTGCCAGCTCACCACCGCGGCTAGTGAGAAATGAGCAGTTCTTC. It translates to CASSPPRLVRNEQFF.

J is TRBJ2-3 and V is TRBV25-1, with 9 bases aligning to TRBD2. The trim removed 2 bases at V and 1 base at J, leaving 10 bases unmatched. Germline lookup yields CDR1 MGHDK and CDR2 SYGVNS. The CDR3 has 18 residues. CDR3: CASSENAYLAGGTDTQYF. CDR3 nucleotide sequence: TGTGCCAGCAGTGAAAATGCATACTTAGCGGGGGGCACAGATACGCAGTATTTT.

This clone was detected a few times. Its ends do not fully match the called genes, so a read error is possible. V gene TRBV5-6 combines with J gene TRBJ1-6, with D perhaps matching TRBD1 (5 bases). Looked up from germline, CDR1 is SGHDT and CDR2 is YYEEEE. This CDR3 comprises 14 residues. The CDR3 reads CASCLRGVGSPLHF. The DNA for the CDR3 is TGTGCCAGCTGCTTGAGAGGGGTTGGTTCACCCCTCCACTTT.

V gene TRBV12-5 combines with J gene TRBJ1-1; D remains ambiguous. This CDR3 has 13 residues. Germline CDR1 LGHNT, CDR2 FRNRAP. V was shortened by 5 bases and J by 0 bases, with 7 bases between the two germline ends. CDR3 DNA sequence: TGTGCTAGTGGTCTTGCCCTGAACACTGAAGCTTTCTTT. Its protein product is CASGLALNTEAFF.

J is TRBJ1-1 and V is TRBV2; D ambiguous. Germline V gene lookup returns CDR1 SNHLY and CDR2 FYNNEI. Trimming cost V 2 bases and J 3 bases, with 10 bases left between them. The CDR3 loop spans 14 amino acids. The CDR3 DNA sequence: TGTGCCAGCAGTGAAAGGGCGGGTTACACTGAAGCTTTCTTT. It is translated as CASSERAGYTEAFF.

The V call is TRBV14, the J call TRBJ1-6; D gene unclear. The CDR3 loop spans 17 amino acids. Trimming removed 4 bases from V and 6 bases from J, with 19 bases in between. Germline CDR1 is SGHDN and CDR2 is FVKESK. The CDR3 loop is CASSPRENWAFNSPLHF. The CDR3 nucleotides are TGTGCCAGCAGCCCGCGGGAAAACTGGGCCTTTAATTCACCCCTCCACTTT.

The table lists this clone with a count of one. The chain employs TRBV4-3 and TRBJ2-1; 10 nucleotides align to TRBD2. The germline CDR1 and CDR2 sequences are LGHNA and YSLEER. The CDR3 consists of 16 residues. V was clipped by 0 bases and J by 4 bases; unmatched bases: 3. The CDR3 region is CASSQDPAGGYNEQFF. Written as DNA, the CDR3 is TGCGCCAGCAGCCAAGATCCAGCGGGGGGGTACAATGAGCAGTTCTTC.

The chain couples TRBV5-1 to TRBJ1-1; TRBD1 might be the D (5 bases). V was cut by 0 bases and J by 3 bases, with 12 bases left in between. CDR3 size: 15 residues. Germline V gene lookup returns CDR1 SGHRS and CDR2 YFSETQ. CDR3 loop: CASSLVREGDTEAFF. CDR3 DNA: TGCGCCAGCAGCTTGGTCAGGGAGGGTGACACTGAAGCTTTCTTT.

The rearrangement links TRBV6-5 to TRBJ2-2; D is possibly TRBD1 (5 bases). Germline CDR1 MNHEY, CDR2 SVGAGI. This CDR3 region has 13 residues. Between the trimmed V and J ends, which lost 6 bases and 4 bases, there was a span of 9 bases. CDR3 sequence: CASRTDRTGELFF. CDR3 DNA: TGTGCCAGCAGGACAGACCGCACCGGGGAGCTGTTTTTT.

The chain employs TRBV6-6 and TRBJ1-5; D unclear. V lost 6 bases and J lost 6, with 9 bases in between. The CDR3 consists of 12 residues. Looked up from germline, CDR1 is MNHNY and CDR2 is SVGAGI (reference sequence). The CDR3, as DNA: TGTGCCAGCAGCTCCGGGCTTCAGCCCCAGCATTTT. Translation: CASSSGLQPQHF.

The rearrangement joins TRBV7-6 to TRBJ2-3; D is unclear. The CDR3 loop spans 14 amino acids. Trimming shortened V by 1 base and J by 4 bases, and 9 bases separated the two germline ends. Germline V gene sequence: CDR1 SGHVS, CDR2 FNYEAQ. The chain's CDR3 is CASSLEALPDTQYF. The CDR3 DNA follows: TGTGCCAGCAGCTTAGAAGCCCTCCCAGATACGCAGTATTTT.

The rearrangement uses TRBV5-4 and TRBJ1-2; TRBD1 matches at 7 bases. CDR1 is SGHNT and CDR2 is YYREEE in the germline V gene (reference sequence). The CDR3 runs to 15 residues. After removal of 0 bases from V and 3 bases from J, the junction contained 5 bases not matched to a gene. CDR3 protein: CASSLGGGGDYGYTF. The CDR3 DNA reads as TGTGCCAGCAGCTTGGGCGGAGGGGGCGACTATGGCTACACCTTC.

V gene TRBV7-2 combines with J gene TRBJ1-2, with D hard to call. The V gene lost 5 bases and the J gene lost 8 bases, with 15 bases spanning the gap. From germline, CDR1 is SGHTA and CDR2 FQGNSA. The CDR3 has 13 residues. DNA for the CDR3: TGTGCCAGCAGCCCTCAAAAAGGTTTCGGCTACACCTTC. Amino acids: CASSPQKGFGYTF.

The chain joins TRBV4-1 to TRBJ2-3, with 8 bases fitting TRBD2. The V segment lost 1 base and the J segment 4 bases; nucleotides outside the gene matches: 10. Germline V gene sequence: CDR1 MGHRA, CDR2 YSYEKL. The CDR3 consists of 17 residues. The CDR3 coding sequence is TGCGCCAGCAGCCAAGTCGCGGGGGGCCGTTACGCAGATACGCAGTATTTT. Translation gives CASSQVAGGRYADTQYF.